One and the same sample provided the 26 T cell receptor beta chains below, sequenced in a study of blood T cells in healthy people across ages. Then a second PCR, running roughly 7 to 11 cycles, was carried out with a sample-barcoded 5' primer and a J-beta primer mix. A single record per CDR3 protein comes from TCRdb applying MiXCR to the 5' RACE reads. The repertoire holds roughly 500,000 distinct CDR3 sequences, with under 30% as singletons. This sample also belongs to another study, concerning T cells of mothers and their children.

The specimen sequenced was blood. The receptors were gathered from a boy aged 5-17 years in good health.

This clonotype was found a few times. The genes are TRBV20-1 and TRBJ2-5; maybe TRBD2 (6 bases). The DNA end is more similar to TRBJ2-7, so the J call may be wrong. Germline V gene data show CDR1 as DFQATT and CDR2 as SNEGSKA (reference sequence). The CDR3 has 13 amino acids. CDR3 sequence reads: CSARLANTYEQYF. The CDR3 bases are TGCAGTGCTAGACTAGCGAATACCTACGAGCAGTACTTC.

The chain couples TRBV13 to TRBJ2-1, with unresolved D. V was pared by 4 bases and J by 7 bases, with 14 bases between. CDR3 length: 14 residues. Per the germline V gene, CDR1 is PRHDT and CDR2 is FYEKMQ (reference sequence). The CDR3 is CASSSSPRVNEQFF. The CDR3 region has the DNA TGTGCCAGCAGCTCCTCGCCACGGGTAAATGAGCAGTTCTTC. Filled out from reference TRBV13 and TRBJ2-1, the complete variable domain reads AAGVIQSPRHLIKEKRETATLKCYPIPRHDTVYWYQQGPGQDPQFLISFYEKMQSDKGSIPDRFSAQQFSDYHSELNMSSLELGDSALYFCASSSSPRVNEQFFGPGTRLTVL.

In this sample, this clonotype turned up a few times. The CDR3 DNA reads as TGTGCCAGTAGGGGGAGCGGGAGGGCCAATGAGCAGTTCTTC. Protein: CASRGSGRANEQFF. This sequence joins TRBV19 and TRBJ2-1; TRBD2 matches at 10 bases. V lost 6 bases to trimming and J lost 6 bases; unmatched junction nucleotides: 5. This CDR3 contains 14 residues. Germline V gene lookup returns CDR1 LNHDA and CDR2 SQIVND (reference sequence).

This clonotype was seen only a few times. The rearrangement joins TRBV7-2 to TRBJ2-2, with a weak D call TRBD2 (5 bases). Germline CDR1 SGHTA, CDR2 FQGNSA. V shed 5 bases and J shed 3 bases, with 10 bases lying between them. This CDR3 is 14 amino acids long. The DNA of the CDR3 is TGTGCCAGCAGCCCACGGCGGGACACCGGGGAGCTGTTTTTT. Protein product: CASSPRRDTGELFF.

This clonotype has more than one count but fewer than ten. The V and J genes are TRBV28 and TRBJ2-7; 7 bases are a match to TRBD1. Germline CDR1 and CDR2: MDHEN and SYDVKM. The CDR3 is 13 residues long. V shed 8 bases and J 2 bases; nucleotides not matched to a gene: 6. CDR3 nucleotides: TGTGCCAGCCGACAGGGTTTGGCCTACGAGCAGTACTTC. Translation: CASRQGLAYEQYF.

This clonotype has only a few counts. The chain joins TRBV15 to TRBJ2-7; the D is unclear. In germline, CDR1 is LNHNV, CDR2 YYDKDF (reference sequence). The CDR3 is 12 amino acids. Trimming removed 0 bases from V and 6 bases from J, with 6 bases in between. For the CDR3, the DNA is TGTGCCACCAGCAGAGATCTTGGCGAGCAGTACTTC. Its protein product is CATSRDLGEQYF.

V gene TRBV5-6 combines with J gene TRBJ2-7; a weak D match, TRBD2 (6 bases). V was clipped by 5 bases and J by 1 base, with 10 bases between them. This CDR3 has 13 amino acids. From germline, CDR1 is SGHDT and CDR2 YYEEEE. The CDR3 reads CASRREESYEQYF. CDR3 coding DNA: TGTGCCAGCAGGAGGGAGGAATCCTACGAGCAGTACTTC.

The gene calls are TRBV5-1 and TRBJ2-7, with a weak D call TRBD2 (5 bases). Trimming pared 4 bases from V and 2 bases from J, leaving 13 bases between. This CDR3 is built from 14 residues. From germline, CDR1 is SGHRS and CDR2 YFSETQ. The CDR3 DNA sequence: TGCGCCAGCAGCCCGCGATTCGGGACCTACGAGCAGTACTTC. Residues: CASSPRFGTYEQYF.

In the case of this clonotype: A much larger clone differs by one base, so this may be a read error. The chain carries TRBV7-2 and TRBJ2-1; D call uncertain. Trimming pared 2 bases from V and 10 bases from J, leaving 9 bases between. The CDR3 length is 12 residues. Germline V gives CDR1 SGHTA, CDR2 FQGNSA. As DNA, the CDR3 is TGTGCCAGCAGCTTATTGGGGTCCGAGCAGTTCTTC. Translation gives CASSLLGSEQFF. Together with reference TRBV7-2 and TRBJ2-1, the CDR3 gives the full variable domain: GAGVSQSPSNKVTEKGKDVELRCDPISGHTALYWYRQSLGQGLEFLIYFQGNSAPDKSGLPSDRFSAERTGGSVSTLTIQRTQQEDSAVYLCASSLLGSEQFFGPGTRLTVL.

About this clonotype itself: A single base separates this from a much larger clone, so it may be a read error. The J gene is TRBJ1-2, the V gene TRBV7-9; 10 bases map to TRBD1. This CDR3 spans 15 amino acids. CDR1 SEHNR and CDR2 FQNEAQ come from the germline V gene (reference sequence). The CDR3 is CASSPRTGGEDGCTF. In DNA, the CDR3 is TGTGCCAGCAGCCCCCGGACAGGGGGAGAGGATGGCTGCACCTTC.

The CDR3 DNA reads TGCGCCAGCAGCTCCCGGGCGACTAAAGATGGCTACACCTTC. Translated, it gives CASSSRATKDGYTF. The rearrangement joins TRBV5-1 to TRBJ1-2, with D unresolved. Germline-derived CDR1 and CDR2 are SGHRS and YFSETQ. Trimming removed 3 bases at V and 6 bases at J, with 15 bases between. The CDR3 covers 14 residues.

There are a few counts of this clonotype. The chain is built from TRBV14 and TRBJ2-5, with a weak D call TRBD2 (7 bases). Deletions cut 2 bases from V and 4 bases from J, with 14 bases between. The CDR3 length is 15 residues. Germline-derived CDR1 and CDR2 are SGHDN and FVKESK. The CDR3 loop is CASSQFRGARETQYF. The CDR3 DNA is TGTGCCAGCAGCCAATTCCGGGGGGCAAGAGAGACCCAGTACTTC.

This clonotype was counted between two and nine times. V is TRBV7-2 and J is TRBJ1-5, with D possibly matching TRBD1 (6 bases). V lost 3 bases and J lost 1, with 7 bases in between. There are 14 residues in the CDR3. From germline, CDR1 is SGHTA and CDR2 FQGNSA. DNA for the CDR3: TGTGCCAGCAGCTTTGGACAGAGCAATCAGCCCCAGCATTTT. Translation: CASSFGQSNQPQHF.

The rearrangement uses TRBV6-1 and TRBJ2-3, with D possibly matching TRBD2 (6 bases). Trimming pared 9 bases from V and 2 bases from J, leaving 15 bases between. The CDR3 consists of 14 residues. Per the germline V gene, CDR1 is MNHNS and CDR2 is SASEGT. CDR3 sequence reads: CASTGLPNTDTQYF. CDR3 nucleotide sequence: TGTGCCAGTACGGGACTCCCTAACACAGATACGCAGTATTTT.

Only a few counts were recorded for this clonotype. CDR3 sequence reads: CASRPGNSYNEQFF. DNA of the CDR3: TGTGCCAGCAGGCCGGGGAATTCCTACAATGAGCAGTTCTTC. The V and J genes are TRBV7-9 and TRBJ2-1; maybe TRBD2 (5 bases). The CDR3 consists of 14 residues. V was pared by 6 bases and J by 1 base, with 10 bases between. CDR1 and CDR2 from the germline V gene are SEHNR and FQNEAQ (reference sequence).

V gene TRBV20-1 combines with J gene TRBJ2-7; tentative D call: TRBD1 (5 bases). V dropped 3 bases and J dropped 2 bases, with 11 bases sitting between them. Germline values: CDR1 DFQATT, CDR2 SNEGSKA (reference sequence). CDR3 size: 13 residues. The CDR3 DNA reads TGCAGTGCTAGCCAAGGGGAACCCTACGAGCAGTACTTC. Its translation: CSASQGEPYEQYF.

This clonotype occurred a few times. The CDR3 sequence: CASSRGASSTGELFF. Here the CDR3 DNA reads TGTGCCAGCAGCCGGGGGGCCTCGAGCACCGGGGAGCTGTTTTTT. This chain connects TRBV11-1 to TRBJ2-2, with D possibly matching TRBD2 (7 bases). Germline V CDR1 and CDR2: SGHAT, FQDESV (reference sequence). The CDR3 has 15 amino acids. The V gene lost 5 bases and the J gene lost 4 bases, with 14 bases spanning the gap.

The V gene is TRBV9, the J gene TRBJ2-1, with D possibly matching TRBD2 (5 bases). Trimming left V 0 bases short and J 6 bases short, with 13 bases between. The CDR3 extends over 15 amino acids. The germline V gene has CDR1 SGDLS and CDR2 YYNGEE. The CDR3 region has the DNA TGTGCCAGCAGCGTAGGGACGGGGATAAGCAATGAGCAGTTCTTC. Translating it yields CASSVGTGISNEQFF.

This chain's CDR3 is CASSTTTGNTIYF. DNA for the CDR3: TGTGCCAGCAGCACAACAACTGGAAACACCATATATTTT. The V gene is TRBV7-2, the J gene TRBJ1-3; D unresolved. This CDR3 region has 13 residues. Germline CDR1 SGHTA, CDR2 FQGNSA. The ends were cut back, 5 bases at V and 2 bases at J, with 7 bases in the middle.

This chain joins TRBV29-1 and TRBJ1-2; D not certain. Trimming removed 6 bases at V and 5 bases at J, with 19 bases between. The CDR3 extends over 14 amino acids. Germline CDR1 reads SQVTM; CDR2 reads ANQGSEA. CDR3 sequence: CSVPLMSGPYGYTF. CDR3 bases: TGCAGCGTGCCTCTGATGTCCGGGCCGTATGGCTACACCTTC. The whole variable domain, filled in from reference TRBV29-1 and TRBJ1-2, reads SAVISQKPSRDICQRGTSLTIQCQVDSQVTMMFWYRQQPGQSLTLIATANQGSEATYESGFVIDKFPISRPNLTFSTLTVSNMSPEDSSIYLCSVPLMSGPYGYTFGSGTRLTVV.

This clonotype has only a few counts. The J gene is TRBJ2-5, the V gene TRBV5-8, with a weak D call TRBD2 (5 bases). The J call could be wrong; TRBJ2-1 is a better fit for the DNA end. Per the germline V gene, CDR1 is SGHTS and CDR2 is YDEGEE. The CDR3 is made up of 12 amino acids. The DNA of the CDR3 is TGTGCCAGCAGCTTGGGTCGGGGTGAGCAGTTCTTC. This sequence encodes CASSLGRGEQFF.

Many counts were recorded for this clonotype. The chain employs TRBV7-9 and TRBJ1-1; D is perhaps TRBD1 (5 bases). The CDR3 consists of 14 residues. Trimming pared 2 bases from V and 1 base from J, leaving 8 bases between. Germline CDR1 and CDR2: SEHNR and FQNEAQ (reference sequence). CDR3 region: CASSLLGGNTEAFF. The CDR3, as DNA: TGTGCCAGCAGCTTATTGGGGGGGAACACTGAAGCTTTCTTT.

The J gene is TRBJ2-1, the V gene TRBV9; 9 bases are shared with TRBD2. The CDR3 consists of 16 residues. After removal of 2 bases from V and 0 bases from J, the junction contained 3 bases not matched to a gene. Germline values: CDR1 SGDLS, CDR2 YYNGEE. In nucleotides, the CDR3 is TGTGCCAGCAGCGTGGGACTAGCTGCCTCCTACAATGAGCAGTTCTTC. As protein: CASSVGLAASYNEQFF. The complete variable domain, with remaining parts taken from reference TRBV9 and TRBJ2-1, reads DSGVTQTPKHLITATGQRVTLRCSPRSGDLSVYWYQQSLDQGLQFLIQYYNGEERAKGNILERFSAQQFPDLHSELNLSSLELGDSALYFCASSVGLAASYNEQFFGPGTRLTVL.

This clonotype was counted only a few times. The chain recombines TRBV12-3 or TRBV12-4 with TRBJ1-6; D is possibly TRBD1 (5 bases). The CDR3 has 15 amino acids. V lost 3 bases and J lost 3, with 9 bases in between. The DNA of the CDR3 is TGTGCCAGCAGTTTTGGGGGTGGCTATAATTCACCCCTCCACTTT. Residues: CASSFGGGYNSPLHF.

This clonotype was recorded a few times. In DNA, the CDR3 is TGTGCCAGCAGTTTATATGCTAGGGGTTGGGAGCAGTACTTC. This encodes CASSLYARGWEQYF. V and J are TRBV28 and TRBJ2-7, with D perhaps matching TRBD1 (5 bases). V dropped 1 base and J dropped 7 bases, with 14 bases sitting between them. CDR3 length: 14 residues. CDR1 and CDR2 (germline): MDHEN, SYDVKM.

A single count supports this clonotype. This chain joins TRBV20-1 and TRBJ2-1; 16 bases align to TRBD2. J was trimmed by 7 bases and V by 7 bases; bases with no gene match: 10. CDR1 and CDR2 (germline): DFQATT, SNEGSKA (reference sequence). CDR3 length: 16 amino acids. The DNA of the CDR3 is TGCAGTGGCGGAGGGACTAGCGGGAGGGTAGCGAATGAGCAGTTCTTC. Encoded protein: CSGGGTSGRVANEQFF.